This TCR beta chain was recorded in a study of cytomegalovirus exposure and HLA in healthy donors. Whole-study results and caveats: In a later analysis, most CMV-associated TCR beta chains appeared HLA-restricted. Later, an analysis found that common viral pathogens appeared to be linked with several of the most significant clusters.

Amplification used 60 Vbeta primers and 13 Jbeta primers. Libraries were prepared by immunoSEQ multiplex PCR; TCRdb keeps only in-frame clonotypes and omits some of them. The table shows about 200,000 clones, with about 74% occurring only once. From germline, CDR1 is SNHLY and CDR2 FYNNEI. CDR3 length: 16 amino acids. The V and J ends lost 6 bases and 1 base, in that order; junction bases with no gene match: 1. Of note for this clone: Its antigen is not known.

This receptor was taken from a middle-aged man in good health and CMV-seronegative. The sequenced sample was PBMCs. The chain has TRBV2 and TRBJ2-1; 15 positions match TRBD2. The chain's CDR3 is CASRGLAGGSYNEQFF. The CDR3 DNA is TGTGCCAGCAGAGGACTAGCGGGAGGGTCCTACAATGAGCAGTTCTTC.